The sequence of this T cell receptor beta chain was determined in a study of identical twins listed by TCRdb under 2016. Describing the broader study: TCR alpha and beta repertoires from monozygotic twins, unrelated adults of various ages and cord blood were deep-sequenced to test whether fetal clonotypes persist. To rule out contamination, the twin experiments were replicated at different times with different library preparation protocols. Findings and caveats that apply to the study as a whole: Compared with coincidental sharing between unrelated individuals, out-of-frame TCR alpha sequences shared between twins had an excess of sequences with low generation probability. A weaker excess of twin sharing was found in beta out-of-frame sequences because the signal-to-noise ratio was lowered by fewer shared sequences. Abundant cord blood beta clonotypes carried fewer insertions; young adult naive repertoires showed a weaker similar trend, while memory repertoires showed none. Conclusions relied on cross-sectional statistical analysis, since the same donors could not be followed over many years. Invariant T cells such as MAIT and iNKT could partly confound zero-insertion analyses, though diverse VJ usage argued against this for most clonotypes. Out-of-frame TCR alpha sharing in monozygotic twins was systematically underestimated by recombination models, whereas sharing between unrelated individuals was in agreement with the recombination models.

With respect to this clonotype: Which antigen it targets is not known. Base qualities are not recorded, but no much larger clone differs from it by a single base.

The library relied on 5' RACE. This sample was sequenced with an Illumina HiSeq 2000. A universal primer binding site was added through template switching, and the final cDNA carried a unique molecular identifier so that TCR cDNA molecules could be counted accurately. Specific primers in the conserved constant-segment region were used to synthesize first-strand cDNA for TCR alpha and beta chains. To control for contamination, each cDNA library was double barcoded with a SMART-Mk sample barcode plus Illumina barcodes. TruSeq adapter sequences along with Illumina sample barcodes were introduced in two successive PCR steps. TCR alpha and beta cDNA libraries were sequenced on the Illumina HiSeq platform with custom primers. Under the source paper's analysis protocol: Raw reads were processed with MiGEC to extract unique molecular identifiers, and MiXCR was used to determine CDR3 positions. For each individual, recombination models were inferred using an EM algorithm with the repgenHMM and IGoR tools. The analysis of shared clonotypes was done with the tcR package in R, with sharing normalized by the product of cloneset sizes. To study raw recombination without the effects of thymic and clonal selection, out-of-frame nonproductive sequences were analyzed. TCRdb ran its own pipeline on the public reads, namely fastp trimming at Q25 and MiXCR clone calling, and kept in-frame beta chains. Duplicate CDR3 protein sequences are folded into a single record with the most common DNA and genes. The authors' filters were not applied to this entry. Across this sample there are approximately 500,000 distinct CDR3 sequences, with 20% to 25% seen only once. Of the sample, approximately 2.9% falls within the top ten clones.

CDR3 length: 13 amino acids, cysteine to phenylalanine. Kept here is only the CDR3 DNA, which spans 39 bases and is read in frame from base 1. V is pared back by 8 bases and J by 9 bases, with 18 bases lying between the germline termini. CDR1 and CDR2 (SGHKS, YYEKEE) derive from the germline V gene (reference sequence). All donors were healthy Caucasians. Three pairs of female monozygotic twins, all aged about 18 to 30 years, were included in the twin cohort. Positive isolation kits from Invitrogen were used to isolate CD4+ and CD8+ T cell populations. These data are also associated with another study on T cells expressing NK-cell markers. The other study reports the following: Three sorted T-cell subsets (CD3+CD56+NKG2C+, CD3+CD56+NKG2C- and CD3+CD56-NKG2C+) from about 8 donors had their TCR beta-chain repertoires profiled. Among the eight sequenced donors, only one was HCMV-seronegative, while the other seven were HCMV-seropositive. To restrict sorting to alphabetaTCR-expressing T cells, an anti-gammadeltaTCR antibody was added in several experiments. In over five donors, the dominant CD3+CD56+NKG2C+ clonotypes were found to rank among the top 10 CD8+ clonotypes and to make up roughly 1.0-7.5% of CD8+ T cells. Those dominant clonotypes were again the most abundant among CD3+CD56-NKG2C+ cells in a handful of donors, at roughly 25-60.1%. It remained unclear whether the expanded NKG2C-expressing T cell clones were specific for HCMV antigens. Randomly selected healthy volunteers, three men and five women, were used as the eight sequenced donors. A commercial ELISA kit detecting HCMV-specific IgG in serum was used to determine HCMV serostatus. MIGEC was used to demultiplex reads and group the reads by UMI, and MiTCR was used to assemble and quantify clonotypes. To exclude erroneous sequences, only TCR cDNA sequences supported by at least two reads were retained. The tcR package was used for downstream repertoire analysis, and clonotypes were matched across fractions by CDR3 nucleotide sequence plus V segment. VDJmatch was used to annotate antigen specificity against VDJdb, with one amino acid substitution allowed in CDR3.

Sequenced input: CD4+ T cells sorted from blood. This receptor was identified in a woman between 18 and 29 years old in good health. This chain joins TRBV5-5 to TRBJ2-1; TRBD2 might be the D gene, on 5 matching bases. The CDR3 protein sequence reads: CARRPGIESEQFF. The nucleotide sequence is given as TGTGCCAGGAGACCGGGGATAGAGTCTGAGCAGTTCTTC.